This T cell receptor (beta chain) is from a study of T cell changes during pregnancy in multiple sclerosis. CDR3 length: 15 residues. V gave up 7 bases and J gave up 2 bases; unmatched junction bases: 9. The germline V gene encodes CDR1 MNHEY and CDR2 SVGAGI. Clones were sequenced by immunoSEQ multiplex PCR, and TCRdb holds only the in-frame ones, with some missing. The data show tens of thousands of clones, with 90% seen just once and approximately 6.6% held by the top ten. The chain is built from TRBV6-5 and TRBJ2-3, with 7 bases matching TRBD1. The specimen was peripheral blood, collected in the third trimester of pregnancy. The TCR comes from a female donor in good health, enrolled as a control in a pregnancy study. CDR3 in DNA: TGTGCCAGCATACGCACAGGGGCTACCACAGATACGCAGTATTTT. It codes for CASIRTGATTDTQYF.